These 21 T cell receptor beta chains came from one sample sequenced in a study of human T cells and chemical hapten exposure (dated by TCRdb to the early 2020s). This specimen's time point label, interpreted: patch test 1, 2 weeks after DPC sensitization. The treatment or condition label for this specimen denotes: therapeutic diphenylcyclopropenone sensitization with weekly scalp DPC. To prepare the library, RACE was applied. Sequencing used a NextSeq 500. In TCRdb, the public reads were trimmed at Q25 with fastp and aligned with MiXCR, with productive beta chains retained. For every CDR3 protein sequence, its rows merge into one entry that carries the most common genes and DNA. A total of about 80,000 distinct CDR3 sequences appear in this sample, around 7% of them only once. Around 1.5% of the sample is taken by the ten largest. The specimen comprised whole blood, sampled in connection with sensitization to the hapten diphenylcyclopropenone (DPC). Receptors were obtained from a woman aged 25 to 39 with alopecia areata. Some clones in this sample may be carry-over from other donors' samples.

The chain combines TRBV9 with TRBJ1-2, with D unresolved. The CDR3 runs 13 residues. Germline-derived CDR1 and CDR2 are SGDLS and YYNGEE. The V end lost 3 bases, the J end lost 1 base, and 7 bases lay between the germline ends. CDR3 protein: CASSGRDNYGYTF. CDR3 nucleotide sequence: TGTGCCAGCAGCGGGAGAGATAACTATGGCTACACCTTC.

The table lists this clonotype with a few counts. J is TRBJ1-1 and V is TRBV7-9; D remains unclear. The CDR3 is 13 amino acids. Germline loops: CDR1 SEHNR, CDR2 FQNEAQ (reference sequence). V lost 2 bases and J 1 base, leaving 5 bases between the germline ends. Written as DNA, the CDR3 is TGTGCCAGCAGCTTAAGCTGGAACACTGAAGCTTTCTTT. It specifies CASSLSWNTEAFF.

This clonotype was seen a few times. The chain couples TRBV20-1 to TRBJ1-1, with TRBD1 as a possible D gene (6 bases). The CDR3 spans 15 residues. V was shortened by 0 bases and J by 5 bases, with 16 bases between the two germline ends. In germline, CDR1 is DFQATT, CDR2 SNEGSKA (reference sequence). CDR3 nucleotide sequence: TGCAGTGCTAGAGATATCTCAGGGGATGGGACTGAAGCTTTCTTT. Translated: CSARDISGDGTEAFF.

At least ten counts were recorded for this clonotype. V is TRBV18 and J is TRBJ1-1; D is unresolved. The V end lost 3 bases, the J end lost 8 bases, and 7 bases lay between the germline ends. This CDR3 is 11 amino acids long. CDR1 and CDR2 from the germline V gene are KGHSH and LQKENI. Here the CDR3 DNA reads TGTGCCAGCTCACCCGTGACCGAAGCTTTCTTT. Encoded protein: CASSPVTEAFF. The complete variable domain, with remaining parts taken from reference TRBV18 and TRBJ1-1, reads NAGVMQNPRHLVRRRGQEARLRCSPMKGHSHVYWYRQLPEEGLKFMVYLQKENIIDESGMPKERFSAEFPKEGPSILRIQQVVRGDSAAYFCASSPVTEAFFGQGTRLTVV.

In its sample, this clonotype was seen a few times. CDR3 protein: CASSGGATQYF. CDR3 in DNA: TGTGCCAGCAGTGGGGGGGCCACGCAGTATTTT. The genes are TRBV6-5 and TRBJ2-3, with a weak D call TRBD2 (7 bases). Germline CDR1 MNHEY, CDR2 SVGAGI. The length of the CDR3 is 11 residues. Trimming pared 5 bases from V and 9 bases from J, leaving 9 bases between.

At least ten counts were recorded for this clonotype. The chain joins TRBV11-2 to TRBJ1-1; TRBD1 aligns across 8 bases. V lost 1 base and J lost 3; bases outside the gene matches: 7. Looked up from germline, CDR1 is SGHAT and CDR2 is FQNNGV. The CDR3 length is 16 residues. The CDR3 DNA reads TGTGCCAGCAGCTTAGGGACAGGGAAGAAGGACACTGAAGCTTTCTTT. This gives the protein CASSLGTGKKDTEAFF.

This clonotype was found many times. The chain links TRBV20-1 to TRBJ2-7; the D is unclear. Germline loops: CDR1 DFQATT, CDR2 SNEGSKA (reference sequence). Trimming took 6 bases from V and 0 from J, leaving 15 bases between them. CDR3 length: 14 amino acids. The CDR3 DNA is TGCAGTGCGAACCGGGCAGCTCACTCCTACGAGCAGTACTTC. Its protein product is CSANRAAHSYEQYF.

The chain has TRBV29-1 and TRBJ1-2; 9 bases agree with TRBD1. There are 13 residues in the CDR3. CDR1 and CDR2 from the germline V gene are SQVTM and ANQGSEA. With V trimmed by 3 bases and J by 8 bases, 7 bases remained unmatched. The CDR3 sequence is CSVEDTGGGGYTF. The CDR3 DNA follows: TGCAGCGTTGAGGATACAGGGGGCGGGGGCTACACCTTC.

This clonotype was counted many times. The J gene is TRBJ1-5, the V gene TRBV14, with unresolved D. V gave up 1 base and J gave up 7 bases, with 14 bases separating them. The CDR3 is 15 residues long. From germline, CDR1 is SGHDN and CDR2 FVKESK. The CDR3 bases are TGTGCCAGCAGCCAAGGAGGGTTTCACGGACAGCCCCAGCATTTT. Translating gives CASSQGGFHGQPQHF. Complete variable domain (other parts from reference TRBV14 and TRBJ1-5): EAGVTQFPSHSVIEKGQTVTLRCDPISGHDNLYWYRRVMGKEIKFLLHFVKESKQDESGMPNNRFLAERTGGTYSTLKVQPAELEDSGVYFCASSQGGFHGQPQHFGDGTRLSIL.

The chain links TRBV12-3 or TRBV12-4 to TRBJ1-2; 8 bases are shared with TRBD1. The ends lost 6 bases at V and 4 bases at J; junction bases unmatched: 4. The CDR3 is 13 amino acids. The CDR3 DNA reads TGTGCCAGCAGCCGCACAGGGGGCTATGGCTACACCTTC. Translating gives CASSRTGGYGYTF.

The table lists this clonotype with many counts. A junction boundary mismatches the germline segment, possibly from a read error. This chain joins TRBV5-1 and TRBJ1-1; D is perhaps TRBD1 (5 bases). This CDR3 has 13 amino acids. The germline V gene encodes CDR1 SGHRS and CDR2 YFSETQ. The DNA for the CDR3 is TGTGCCAGCAGCTTGACAGAGAACACTGAAGCTTTCTTT. This encodes CASSLTENTEAFF.

The J gene is TRBJ1-1, the V gene TRBV20-1, with TRBD1 as a possible D gene (6 bases). The germline gives CDR1 DFQATT, CDR2 SNEGSKA (reference sequence). Trimming shortened V by 5 bases and J by 0 bases, and 13 bases separated the two germline ends. This CDR3 contains 14 residues. DNA for the CDR3: TGCAGTGCTCGGAGACAGGTCTTGAACACTGAAGCTTTCTTT. Translating it yields CSARRQVLNTEAFF.

The V call is TRBV30, the J call TRBJ1-2; D is ambiguous. This CDR3 contains 13 residues. Germline V gene data show CDR1 as GTSNPN and CDR2 as SVGIG (reference sequence). V lost 5 bases, J lost 8 bases, and 18 bases lay in between. CDR3 sequence reads: CAWQVEKHMGYTF. The CDR3 DNA reads TGTGCCTGGCAAGTCGAGAAGCATATGGGCTACACCTTC. The full variable domain, its missing parts supplied by reference TRBV30 and TRBJ1-2, is SQTIHQWPATLVQPVGSPLSLECTVEGTSNPNLYWYRQAAGRGLQLLFYSVGIGQISSEVPQNLSASRPQDRQFILSSKKLLLSDSGFYLCAWQVEKHMGYTFGSGTRLTVV.

This clonotype was recorded at least ten times. The V call is TRBV20-1, the J call TRBJ1-5, with D perhaps TRBD1 (6 bases). Deletions cut 0 bases from V and 4 bases from J, with 10 bases between. The CDR3 consists of 14 residues. Germline values: CDR1 DFQATT, CDR2 SNEGSKA (reference sequence). The CDR3 DNA sequence: TGCAGTGCTAGAGATCCGACAGGAAATCAGCCCCAGCATTTT. Amino acids: CSARDPTGNQPQHF.

This clonotype was seen only a few times. This chain connects TRBV5-1 to TRBJ2-1, with 10 bases identical to TRBD1. Germline values: CDR1 SGHRS, CDR2 YFSETQ. CDR3 length: 15 residues. After removal of 5 bases from V and 4 bases from J, the junction contained 6 bases not matched to a gene. CDR3 sequence: CASREQGQGYNEQFF. Written as DNA, the CDR3 is TGCGCCAGCAGGGAGCAGGGACAGGGGTACAATGAGCAGTTCTTC.

The table lists this clonotype with many counts. The chain recombines TRBV7-9 with TRBJ2-3, with 13 bases matching TRBD2. This CDR3 contains 15 residues. V lost 6 bases, J lost 4 bases, and 4 bases stayed unmatched. The germline gives CDR1 SEHNR, CDR2 FQNEAQ (reference sequence). CDR3 bases: TGTGCCAGCAGTTTACTAGCGGGGGGGCCAGATACGCAGTATTTT. It encodes CASSLLAGGPDTQYF.

This clonotype was seen at least ten times. The chain has TRBV6-6 and TRBJ2-2; the D call may be TRBD1 or TRBD2 (5 bases each). Germline V gene data show CDR1 as MNHNY and CDR2 as SVGAGI (reference sequence). The CDR3 covers 14 residues. Trimming took 2 bases from V and 7 from J, leaving 11 bases between them. The CDR3 DNA reads as TGTGCCAGCAGTTACGTGCCTGGGGGCGGGGAGCTGTTTTTT. This translates into CASSYVPGGGELFF.

This sequence joins TRBV30 and TRBJ2-7; 11 positions match TRBD1. This CDR3 has 14 residues. The J segment lost 4 bases and the V segment lost 1 base, leaving 3 bases of the junction unmatched. Germline lookup yields CDR1 GTSNPN and CDR2 SVGIG (reference sequence). DNA for the CDR3: TGTGCCTGGAGTGAGGACAGGGGGCGGTACGAGCAGTACTTC. The encoded protein is CAWSEDRGRYEQYF.

Concerning this clonotype itself: This may come from a read error, since a much larger clone is one base off. The J gene is TRBJ1-4, the V gene TRBV4-2, with 9 positions matching TRBD1. There are 16 residues in the CDR3. CDR1 LGHNA and CDR2 YNFKEQ come from the germline V gene. The CDR3 coding sequence is TGTGCCACCAGCCAAGTGGGAGGGACAGGGAATGAAAAACTGTTTTTT. It is translated as CATSQVGGTGNEKLFF.

To note about this clonotype: This may arise from a read error, as a much more abundant clone is one base away. The chain uses TRBV27 and TRBJ1-6, with D unresolved. Looked up from germline, CDR1 is MNHEY and CDR2 is SMNVEV (reference sequence). The CDR3 spans 15 residues. The CDR3 loop is CASSLSGFNNSPLPF. In nucleotides, the CDR3 is TGTGCCAGCAGTTTATCTGGGTTTAATAATTCACCCCTCCCCTTT.

This clonotype was counted a few times. V is TRBV7-8 and J is TRBJ1-6, with TRBD1 matching 9 bases. Germline lookup yields CDR1 SGHVS and CDR2 FQNEAQ. This CDR3 has 14 residues. Trimming cost V 9 bases and J 8 bases; bases outside gene matches: 8. The chain's CDR3 is CASRTGTGYSPLHF. The CDR3 DNA sequence: TGTGCCAGTAGGACCGGGACAGGGTATTCACCCCTCCACTTT. Complete variable domain (other parts from reference TRBV7-8 and TRBJ1-6): GAGVSQSPRYKVAKRGQDVALRCDPISGHVSLFWYQQALGQGPEFLTYFQNEAQLDKSGLPSDRFFAERPEGSVSTLKIQRTQQEDSAVYLCASRTGTGYSPLHFGNGTRLTVT.